One and the same sample provided the 32 T cell receptor beta chains below, sequenced in a study of shared clonotypes between healthy human individuals. Only in-frame clones appear in the TCRdb table, and some are missing; sequencing was by immunoSEQ multiplex PCR. The sample lists 950,000 to 1,100,000 clones, about 84% occurring once. Sequenced input: memory CD4+ T cells from PBMCs. The subset is: CD45RA-negative fraction. These receptors were obtained from a man younger than 35 in good health. Some clones in this sample may be carry-over from other donors' samples.

The V call is TRBV5-6, the J call TRBJ2-5; tentatively, D is TRBD1 or TRBD2 (6 bases each). The CDR3 is made up of 15 amino acids. Germline CDR1 reads SGHDT; CDR2 reads YYEEEE. The germline V and J ends were trimmed by 4 bases and 7 bases, with 20 bases remaining between them. Here the CDR3 reads CASSPLTGGGVTQYF. Written as DNA, the CDR3 is TGTGCCAGCAGCCCCCTCACTGGGGGCGGGGTGACCCAGTACTTC.

The rearrangement joins TRBV4-3 to TRBJ2-3; 7 positions agree with TRBD2. Germline V CDR1 and CDR2: LGHNA, YSLEER. The V segment lost 0 bases and the J segment 10 bases; nucleotides outside the gene matches: 4. This CDR3 is 13 amino acids long. In DNA, the CDR3 is TGCGCCAGCAGCCAAGATCAAGGGAGGGCGCAGTATTTT. This translates into CASSQDQGRAQYF.

This rearrangement joins TRBV2 to TRBJ2-7; 10 nucleotides match TRBD2. CDR3 length: 15 residues. Germline trimming cut 6 bases from V and 6 bases from J; bases unmatched to any gene: 11. Germline CDR1 SNHLY, CDR2 FYNNEI. CDR3 nucleotides: TGTGCCAGCAGGGGGGCTAGCGGGAGCTATAGCGAGCAGTACTTC. This sequence encodes CASRGASGSYSEQYF.

This sequence joins TRBV11-2 and TRBJ1-1; tentatively, D is TRBD1 (5 bases). There are 12 residues in the CDR3. Trimming removed 5 bases at V and 6 bases at J, with 10 bases between. Germline V gives CDR1 SGHAT, CDR2 FQNNGV. The CDR3 bases are TGTGCCAGCAGCGCTAGGGGTCCTGAAGCTTTCTTT. This translates into CASSARGPEAFF.

This chain connects TRBV18 to TRBJ1-3; D gene ambiguous. This CDR3 is 14 amino acids long. V was pared by 0 bases and J by 4 bases, with 7 bases between. CDR1 and CDR2 (germline): KGHSH, LQKENI. CDR3 nucleotides: TGTGCCAGCTCACCACCCTGGGCCGGAAACACCATATATTTT. Its protein product is CASSPPWAGNTIYF.

V gene TRBV15 combines with J gene TRBJ2-1, with 15 positions matching TRBD2. This CDR3 is built from 19 residues. V lost 3 bases, J lost 2 bases, and 8 bases stayed unmatched. CDR1 is LNHNV, CDR2 YYDKDF, per germline (reference sequence). The CDR3 here is CATSRDPGTSGRPYNEQFF. The CDR3 DNA follows: TGTGCCACCAGCAGGGATCCCGGGACTAGCGGGAGGCCCTACAATGAGCAGTTCTTC.

Worth noting for this clone: This CDR3 is also generated by other DNA sequences in the sample. V gene TRBV7-3 combines with J gene TRBJ2-5; possible D gene TRBD2, 6 bases. CDR3 length: 13 residues. V was cut by 4 bases and J by 1 base, with 7 bases left in between. Germline CDR1 and CDR2: SGHTA and FQGTGA. The CDR3: CASSSGSQETQYF. CDR3 sequence (DNA): TGTGCCAGCAGCTCCGGGAGCCAAGAGACCCAGTACTTC. Full variable domain (rest looked up from reference TRBV7-3 and TRBJ2-5): GAGVSQTPSNKVTEKGKYVELRCDPISGHTALYWYRQSLGQGPEFLIYFQGTGAADDSGLPNDRFFAVRPEGSVSTLKIQRTERGDSAVYLCASSSGSQETQYFGPGTRLLVL.

The chain has TRBV18 and TRBJ2-6; D gene unclear. Germline-derived CDR1 and CDR2 are KGHSH and LQKENI. Trimming took 5 bases from V and 0 from J, leaving 8 bases between them. The CDR3 sequence is 15 residues long. Written as DNA, the CDR3 is TGTGCCAGCTCAACCTTAGGCTCTGGGGCCAACGTCCTGACTTTC. Its translation: CASSTLGSGANVLTF.

This sequence joins TRBV10-3 and TRBJ1-2; D may be TRBD1 (6 bases). This CDR3 has 13 amino acids. Trimming left V 11 bases short and J 8 bases short, with 21 bases between. The V gene's germline CDR1 is ENHRY and CDR2 SYGVKD. The CDR3 region is CAASRGGARGYTF. CDR3 in DNA: TGTGCCGCCAGTCGGGGGGGGGCGAGAGGCTACACCTTC.

Details on this clone: A far larger clone is just one base off, so this is likely a read error. The J gene is TRBJ2-5, the V gene TRBV6-5; TRBD2 is a possible D gene (6 bases). Looked up from germline, CDR1 is MNHEY and CDR2 is SVGAGI. CDR3 size: 15 residues. CDR3: CASGYSGGTEETQYF. In nucleotides, the CDR3 is TGTGCCAGCGGTTACTCCGGCGGGACCGAAGAGACCCAGTACTTC.

The chain carries TRBV5-5 and TRBJ2-7; TRBD1 matches at 7 bases. V was clipped by 4 bases and J by 11 bases; unmatched bases: 9. Germline CDR1 reads SGHKS; CDR2 reads YYEKEE (reference sequence). CDR3 size: 12 residues. The DNA of the CDR3 is TGTGCCAGCAGCCAAGACAGGGTAATTGAGTACTTC. Its translation is CASSQDRVIEYF.

This chain connects TRBV9 to TRBJ2-1; D is ambiguous. Trimming shortened V by 0 bases and J by 5 bases, and 9 bases separated the two germline ends. The V gene's germline CDR1 is SGDLS and CDR2 YYNGEE. The CDR3 consists of 14 residues. CDR3 nucleotides: TGTGCCAGCAGCGTAGCGGGCATAAACAATGAGCAGTTCTTC. Protein product: CASSVAGINNEQFF.

The chain employs TRBV27 and TRBJ2-2; TRBD2 aligns across 12 bases. The CDR3 covers 16 residues. The germline V gene encodes CDR1 MNHEY and CDR2 SMNVEV (reference sequence). Unmatched junction bases numbered 4, after V lost 4 bases and J lost 4 bases. The CDR3 sequence is CASSSRLAGATGELFF. The CDR3 DNA reads as TGTGCCAGCAGTTCAAGACTAGCGGGAGCCACCGGGGAGCTGTTTTTT.

This clone was seen a handful of times. The chain uses TRBV10-3 and TRBJ2-5; 7 bases align to TRBD2. CDR1 and CDR2 (germline): ENHRY, SYGVKD. The CDR3 covers 14 residues. V lost 4 bases, J lost 3 bases, and 5 bases stayed unmatched. CDR3 residues: CAISGAGDEETQYF. CDR3 in DNA: TGTGCCATCAGTGGGGCGGGAGACGAAGAGACCCAGTACTTC.

This clone was recorded a few times. The chain uses TRBV5-1 and TRBJ2-2; D perhaps matches TRBD2 (5 bases). Germline CDR1 SGHRS, CDR2 YFSETQ. The CDR3 extends over 15 amino acids. Trimming pared 2 bases from V and 0 bases from J, leaving 8 bases between. CDR3 sequence: CASSFYGANTGELFF. The CDR3 DNA reads as TGCGCCAGCAGCTTTTACGGGGCGAACACCGGGGAGCTGTTTTTT.

V gene TRBV4-1 combines with J gene TRBJ2-7, with D possibly TRBD1 on 6 matching bases. The CDR3 has 18 residues. V lost 4 bases and J 7 bases, leaving 29 bases between the germline ends. Germline V gene lookup returns CDR1 MGHRA and CDR2 YSYEKL. The DNA of the CDR3 is TGCGCCAGCAGCCCACCTCAGGGGAAGGGGTGGGAAGTGGGGGAGCAGTACTTC. Protein: CASSPPQGKGWEVGEQYF.

This chain joins TRBV7-2 and TRBJ2-1; 14 positions agree with TRBD2. CDR1 is SGHTA and CDR2 is FQGNSA in the germline V gene. The V and J ends lost 6 bases and 6 bases, in that order; junction bases with no gene match: 4. The CDR3 has 15 amino acids. CDR3 amino acids: CASRPGLAGGNEQFF. The DNA for the CDR3 is TGTGCCAGCAGGCCCGGACTAGCGGGAGGCAATGAGCAGTTCTTC.

The chain links TRBV28 to TRBJ2-3; 7 bases line up with TRBD2. The length of the CDR3 is 13 residues. J lost 1 base, V lost 8 bases, and 3 bases had no gene match. The V gene's germline CDR1 is MDHEN and CDR2 SYDVKM. The DNA of the CDR3 is TGTGCCAGCGGGGGGGAGGGCACAGATACGCAGTATTTT. This gives the protein CASGGEGTDTQYF.

The chain carries TRBV21-1 and TRBJ1-5. TRBV21-1 is a documented pseudogene. The CDR3 sequence is 17 residues long. The CDR3 region is CASSKALVIQPHQPQHF. The CDR3, as DNA: TGTGCCAGCAGCAAAGCGCTAGTAATACAGCCTCATCAGCCCCAGCATTTT.

This clone was counted a single time. The V and J genes are TRBV5-8 and TRBJ1-2; tentative D call: TRBD1 (5 bases). The CDR3 loop spans 14 amino acids. The V end lost 3 bases, the J end lost 2 bases, and 11 bases lay between the germline ends. Germline assignment: CDR1 SGHTS and CDR2 YDEGEE. The CDR3 sequence is CASSYTGTNYGYTF. For the CDR3, the DNA is TGTGCCAGCAGCTACACCGGGACCAACTATGGCTACACCTTC.

The chain links TRBV4-1 to TRBJ1-2; 7 bases are shared with TRBD1. This CDR3 region has 16 residues. CDR1 and CDR2 (germline): MGHRA, YSYEKL. J gave up 4 bases and V 0 bases, and 8 bases lay outside the gene matches. In DNA form, the CDR3 reads TGCGCCAGCAGCCAAGAAAAGGCCAGGGGGATCTATGGCTACACCTTC. Translation: CASSQEKARGIYGYTF.

This clone has just one count. This chain uses TRBV27 with TRBJ2-1, with a tentative D call TRBD1 (5 bases). Germline V gene sequence: CDR1 MNHEY, CDR2 SMNVEV (reference sequence). V was trimmed by 7 bases and J by 2 bases, leaving 18 bases between them. The CDR3 runs to 16 residues. DNA for the CDR3: TGTGCCAGCACCCTGAAGGGGCCAGGCGCCTACAATGAGCAGTTCTTC. As protein: CASTLKGPGAYNEQFF.

Regarding this clone: A clone one base away is much larger, so this may be a read error. The rearrangement joins TRBV5-8 to TRBJ1-2; 7 bases line up with TRBD1. J lost 4 bases, V lost 4 bases, and 4 bases had no gene match. Per the germline V gene, CDR1 is SGHTS and CDR2 is YDEGEE. This CDR3 spans 13 amino acids. CDR3 in DNA: TGTGCCAGCAGCCGGGACAGATTCTATGGCTACACCTTC. Translated: CASSRDRFYGYTF. Variable domain in full (rest from reference TRBV5-8 and TRBJ1-2): EAGVTQSPTHLIKTRGQQATLRCSPISGHTSVYWYQQALGLGLQFLLWYDEGEERNRGNFPPRFSGRQFPNYSSELNVNALELEDSALYLCASSRDRFYGYTFGSGTRLTVV.

The chain uses TRBV7-9 and TRBJ1-1; a weak D match, TRBD1 (5 bases). The CDR3 is 15 residues long. Trimming left V 2 bases short and J 5 bases short, with 15 bases between. Germline CDR1 is SEHNR and CDR2 is FQNEAQ (reference sequence). The DNA for the CDR3 is TGTGCCAGCAGCTTATTAGGCAGGGCGGGGACTGAAGCTTTCTTT. This translates into CASSLLGRAGTEAFF.

Turning to this clone: This CDR3 is also generated by other DNA sequences in the sample. The chain employs TRBV5-1 and TRBJ2-1; TRBD2 aligns across 7 bases. The CDR3 is made up of 17 amino acids. Per the germline V gene, CDR1 is SGHRS and CDR2 is YFSETQ. After removal of 0 bases from V and 0 bases from J, the junction contained 6 bases not matched to a gene. CDR3 bases: TGCGCCAGCAGCTTGGCCCCTAGCGGAGGCTCCTACAATGAGCAGTTCTTC. Protein sequence: CASSLAPSGGSYNEQFF.

The chain uses TRBV7-3 and TRBJ2-4; TRBD2 might be the D (5 bases). This CDR3 has 15 residues. The germline CDR1 and CDR2 sequences are SGHTA and FQGTGA. The V gene lost 0 bases and the J gene lost 2 bases, with 8 bases spanning the gap. CDR3 DNA: TGTGCCAGCAGCTTAACCTCGGGGACCAAAAACATTCAGTACTTC. Encoded protein: CASSLTSGTKNIQYF.

The V call is TRBV6-1, the J call TRBJ2-2; 11 positions match TRBD1. Germline CDR1 is MNHNS and CDR2 is SASEGT. The J segment lost 8 bases and the V segment lost 4 bases, leaving 6 bases of the junction unmatched. CDR3 size: 15 residues. The CDR3 is CASSAGTGGSGELFF. The CDR3 nucleotides are TGTGCCAGCAGTGCTGGGACAGGGGGTTCTGGGGAGCTGTTTTTT.

In its sample, this clone was seen once. This chain connects TRBV30 to TRBJ2-7; D may be TRBD1 (7 bases). This CDR3 is 13 amino acids long. V gave up 3 bases and J gave up 3 bases, with 12 bases separating them. Germline V lookup: CDR1 GTSNPN, CDR2 SVGIG (reference sequence). The CDR3 reads CAWSTRGVYEQYF. The CDR3, as DNA: TGTGCCTGGAGCACCAGGGGGGTCTACGAGCAGTACTTC.

The chain employs TRBV6-4 and TRBJ2-7, with D possibly TRBD1 on 6 matching bases. Trimming took off 10 bases at V and 2 bases at J, with 18 bases between the two ends. CDR3 length: 14 residues. Germline loops: CDR1 MRHNA, CDR2 SNTAGT. This CDR3 is CATNLQGPPYEQYF. The DNA for the CDR3 is TGTGCCACAAACCTACAGGGCCCACCCTACGAGCAGTACTTC.

This clone has more than one count but fewer than ten. This chain links TRBV28 with TRBJ2-1; TRBD2 matches 10 bases. CDR1 is MDHEN and CDR2 is SYDVKM in the germline V gene. The CDR3 length is 18 residues. V shed 4 bases and J 7 bases; nucleotides not matched to a gene: 16. The CDR3 loop is CASSSRTRLAGVVNEQFF. The DNA of the CDR3 is TGTGCCAGCAGTTCCCGAACAAGGCTAGCGGGAGTTGTGAATGAGCAGTTCTTC.

The chain uses TRBV10-1 and TRBJ2-7; the match to TRBD2 covers 9 bases. Trimming at V came to 9 bases and at J to 0 bases, leaving 3 bases not matched to a gene. This CDR3 is built from 13 residues. CDR1 WNHNN and CDR2 SYGVQD come from the germline V gene (reference sequence). CDR3 sequence: CASSSGDSYEQYF. The DNA of the CDR3 is TGCGCCAGTTCTAGCGGGGACTCCTACGAGCAGTACTTC.

This chain connects TRBV11-2 to TRBJ2-7, with D possibly matching TRBD1 (5 bases). V was cut by 7 bases and J by 6 bases, with 19 bases left in between. This CDR3 contains 14 residues. Germline CDR1 SGHAT, CDR2 FQNNGV. As DNA, the CDR3 is TGTGCCAGCACCCCCTGGCAGGGCTTCAGCGAGCAGTACTTC. It specifies CASTPWQGFSEQYF.